The clone carrying this T cell receptor (beta chain) was seen more than once but under ten times. Time point here: newly diagnosed GD, antithyroid drugs for less than 3 months. RNA isolated from PBMCs was used to make the TCR library. The sample comes from a study of regulatory T cells in long-lasting Graves disease. Arm-PCR of CDR3 regions and iRepertoire HTBI primers were the basis on which TCR beta libraries were built. TCRdb fed the multiplex PCR reads into MiXCR, producing one record per CDR3 protein. Here the sample spans some 560,000 distinct CDR3 sequences, 15% to 20% being singletons. CDR1 SGHTA and CDR2 FQGNSA come from the germline V gene. This CDR3 spans 14 amino acids. Trimming took off 5 bases at V and 2 bases at J, with 12 bases between the two ends. The same sample was also used in a study of T cells in Graves' hyperthyroidism and ophthalmopathy. That report notes: The study enrolled patients aged 18 to 65 with newly diagnosed hyperthyroidism of under 2 months' duration.

This sample comprised peripheral blood mononuclear cells (PBMCs), obtained at new diagnosis, from a patient treated with antithyroid drugs. The source of this sequence is a woman aged 40-65 years with Graves disease. The chain employs TRBV7-2 and TRBJ1-1; D gene uncertain. The CDR3 coding sequence is TGTGCCAGCAGCCCGGAGTGGGGTAACACTGAAGCTTTCTTT. This translates into CASSPEWGNTEAFF.